The 3 T cell receptor beta chains presented below share a single source sample, sequenced in a study of PD-1 blockade in classical Hodgkin lymphoma. Every patient had relapsed following autologous stem cell transplantation, and cohorts differed in brentuximab vedotin exposure. Generated by immunoSEQ multiplex PCR, the TCRdb table keeps only in-frame clones and is missing some. This sample has around 150,000 clones, with around 73% found just once. Source: peripheral blood mononuclear cells (PBMCs), taken before the second cycle of nivolumab. Receptors were obtained from a human donor with classical Hodgkin lymphoma.

The gene calls are TRBV2 and TRBJ2-5; 10 nucleotides align to TRBD1. This CDR3 is 15 amino acids long. Trimming removed 6 bases from V and 5 bases from J; junction bases left unmatched: 9. Germline lookup yields CDR1 SNHLY and CDR2 FYNNEI. The DNA for the CDR3 is TGTGCCAGCAGGACCGGGACAGGGGCTCGGGAGACCCAGTACTTC. Translation gives CASRTGTGARETQYF.

This clone was seen just once. The CDR3: CASSYFGGYYGYTF. The CDR3 nucleotides are TGTGCCAGCAGTTACTTTGGGGGATACTATGGCTACACCTTC. V usage is TRBV6-5 and J usage is TRBJ1-2, with D possibly being TRBD1 (5 bases). CDR3 length equals 14 residues. Germline V gives CDR1 MNHEY, CDR2 SVGAGI. Trimming took off 1 base at V and 3 bases at J, with 9 bases between the two ends.

The chain links TRBV19 to TRBJ2-3, with a tentative D call TRBD1 (6 bases). V was pared by 6 bases and J by 5 bases, with 18 bases between. Germline V gives CDR1 LNHDA, CDR2 SQIVND (reference sequence). The CDR3 consists of 15 residues. The CDR3 protein is CASRWNGGSGDTQYF. CDR3 nucleotide sequence: TGTGCCAGTAGGTGGAATGGGGGCAGTGGAGATACGCAGTATTTT.